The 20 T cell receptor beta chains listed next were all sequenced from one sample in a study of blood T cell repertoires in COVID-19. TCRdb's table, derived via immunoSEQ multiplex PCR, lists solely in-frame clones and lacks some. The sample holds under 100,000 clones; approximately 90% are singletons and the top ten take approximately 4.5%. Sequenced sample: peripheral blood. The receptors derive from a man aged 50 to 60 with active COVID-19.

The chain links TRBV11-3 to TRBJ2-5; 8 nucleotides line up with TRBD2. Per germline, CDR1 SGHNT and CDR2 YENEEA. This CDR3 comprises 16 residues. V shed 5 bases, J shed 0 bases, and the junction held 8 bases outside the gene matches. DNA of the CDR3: TGTGCCAGCAGCCCATTCGGGGGGGACTACCAAGAGACCCAGTACTTC. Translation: CASSPFGGDYQETQYF.

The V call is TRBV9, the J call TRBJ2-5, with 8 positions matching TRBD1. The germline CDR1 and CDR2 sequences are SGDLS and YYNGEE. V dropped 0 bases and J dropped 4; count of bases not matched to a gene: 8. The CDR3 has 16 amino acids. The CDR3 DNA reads TGTGCCAGCAGCGTAGAGGTGGACAGGGTAGGAGAGACCCAGTACTTC. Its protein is CASSVEVDRVGETQYF.

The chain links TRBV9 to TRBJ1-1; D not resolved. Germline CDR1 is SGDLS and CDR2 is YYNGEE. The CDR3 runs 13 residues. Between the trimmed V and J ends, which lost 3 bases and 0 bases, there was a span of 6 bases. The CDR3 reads CASSETMNTEAFF. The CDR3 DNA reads TGTGCCAGCAGCGAGACAATGAACACTGAAGCTTTCTTT.

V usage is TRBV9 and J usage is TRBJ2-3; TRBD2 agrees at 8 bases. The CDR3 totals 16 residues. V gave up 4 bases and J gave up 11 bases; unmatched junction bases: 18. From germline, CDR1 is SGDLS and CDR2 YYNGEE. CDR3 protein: CASSISGTSVGGRQYF. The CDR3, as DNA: TGTGCCAGCAGCATTTCCGGGACTAGTGTTGGGGGTAGGCAGTATTTT.

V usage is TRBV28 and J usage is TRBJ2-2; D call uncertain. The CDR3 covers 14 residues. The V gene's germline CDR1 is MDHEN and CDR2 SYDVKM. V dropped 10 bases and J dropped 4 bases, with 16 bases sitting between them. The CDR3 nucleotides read TGTGCCACACGACACCCAACGACCACCGGGGAGCTGTTTTTT. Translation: CATRHPTTTGELFF. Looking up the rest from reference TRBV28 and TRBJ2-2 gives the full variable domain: DVKVTQSSRYLVKRTGEKVFLECVQDMDHENMFWYRQDPGLGLRLIYFSYDVKMKEKGDIPEGYSVSREKKERFSLILESASTNQTSMYLCATRHPTTTGELFFGEGSRLTVL.

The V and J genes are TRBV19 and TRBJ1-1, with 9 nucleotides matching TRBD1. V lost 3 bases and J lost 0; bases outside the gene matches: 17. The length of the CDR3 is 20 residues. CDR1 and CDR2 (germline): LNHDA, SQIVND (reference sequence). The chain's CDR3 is CASSIYRGRGQGLMNTEAFF. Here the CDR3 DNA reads TGTGCCAGTAGTATTTATCGGGGTCGTGGACAGGGGTTGATGAACACTGAAGCTTTCTTT.

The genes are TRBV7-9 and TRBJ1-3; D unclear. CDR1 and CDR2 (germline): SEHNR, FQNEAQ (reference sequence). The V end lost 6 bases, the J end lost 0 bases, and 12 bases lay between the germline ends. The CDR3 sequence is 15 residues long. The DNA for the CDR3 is TGTGCCAGCAGGCCCGGGGAAGGCTCTGGAAACACCATATATTTT. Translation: CASRPGEGSGNTIYF.

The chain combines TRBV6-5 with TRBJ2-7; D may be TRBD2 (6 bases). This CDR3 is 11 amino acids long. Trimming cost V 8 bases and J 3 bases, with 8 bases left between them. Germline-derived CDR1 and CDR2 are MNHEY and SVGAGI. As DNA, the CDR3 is TGTGCCAGCGGGACTGTCTACGAGCAGTACTTC. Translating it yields CASGTVYEQYF.

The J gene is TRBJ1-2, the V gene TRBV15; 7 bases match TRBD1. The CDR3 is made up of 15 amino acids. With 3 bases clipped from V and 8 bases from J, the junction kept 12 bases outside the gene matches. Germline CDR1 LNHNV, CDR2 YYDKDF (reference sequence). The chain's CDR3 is CATSRDPRQGIGYTF. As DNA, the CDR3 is TGTGCCACCAGCAGGGATCCTCGACAGGGTATCGGCTACACCTTC.

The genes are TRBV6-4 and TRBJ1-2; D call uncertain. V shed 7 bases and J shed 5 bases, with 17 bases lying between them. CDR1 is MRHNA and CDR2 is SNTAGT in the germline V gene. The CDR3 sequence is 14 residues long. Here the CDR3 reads CASKRRTWAYGYTF. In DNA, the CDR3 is TGTGCCAGCAAAAGGAGGACCTGGGCGTATGGCTACACCTTC.

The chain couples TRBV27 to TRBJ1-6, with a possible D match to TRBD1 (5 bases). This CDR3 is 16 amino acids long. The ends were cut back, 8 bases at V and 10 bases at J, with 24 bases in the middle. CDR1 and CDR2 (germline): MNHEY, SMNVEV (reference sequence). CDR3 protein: CASPPRQHWGWSPLHF. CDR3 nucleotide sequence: TGTGCCAGCCCCCCCCGGCAGCATTGGGGCTGGTCACCCCTCCACTTT.

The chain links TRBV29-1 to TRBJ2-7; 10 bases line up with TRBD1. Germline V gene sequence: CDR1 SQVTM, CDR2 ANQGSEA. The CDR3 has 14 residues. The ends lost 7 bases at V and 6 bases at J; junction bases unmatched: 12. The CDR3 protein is CSAGPGTGEREQYF. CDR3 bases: TGCAGCGCTGGACCCGGGACAGGGGAGCGCGAGCAGTACTTC.

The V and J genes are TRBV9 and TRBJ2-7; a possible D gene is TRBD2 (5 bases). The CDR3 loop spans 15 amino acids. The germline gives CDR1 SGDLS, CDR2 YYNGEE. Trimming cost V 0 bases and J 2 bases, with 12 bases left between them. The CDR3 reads CASSVDPGLTYEQYF. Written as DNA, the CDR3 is TGTGCCAGCAGCGTAGATCCGGGGTTAACCTACGAGCAGTACTTC.

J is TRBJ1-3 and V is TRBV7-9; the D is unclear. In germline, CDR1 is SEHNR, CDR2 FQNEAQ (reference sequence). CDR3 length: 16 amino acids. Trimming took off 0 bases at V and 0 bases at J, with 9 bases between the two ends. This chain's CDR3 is CASSLAHSLSGNTIYF. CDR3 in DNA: TGTGCCAGCAGCTTAGCCCACAGCCTCTCTGGAAACACCATATATTTT.

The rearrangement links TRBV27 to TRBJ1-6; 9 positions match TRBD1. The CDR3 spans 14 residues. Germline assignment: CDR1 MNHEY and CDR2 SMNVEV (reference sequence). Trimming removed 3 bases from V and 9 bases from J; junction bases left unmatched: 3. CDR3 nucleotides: TGTGCCAGCAGTTTGCCGGGACAGGGTTCACCCCTCCACTTT. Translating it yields CASSLPGQGSPLHF.

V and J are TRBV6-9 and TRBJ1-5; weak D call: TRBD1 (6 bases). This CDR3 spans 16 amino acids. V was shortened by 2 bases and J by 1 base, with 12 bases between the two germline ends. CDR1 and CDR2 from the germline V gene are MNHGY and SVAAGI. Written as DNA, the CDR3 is TGTGCCAGCAGTTATAGGGACAAGAGAAGCAATCAGCCCCAGCATTTT. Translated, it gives CASSYRDKRSNQPQHF.

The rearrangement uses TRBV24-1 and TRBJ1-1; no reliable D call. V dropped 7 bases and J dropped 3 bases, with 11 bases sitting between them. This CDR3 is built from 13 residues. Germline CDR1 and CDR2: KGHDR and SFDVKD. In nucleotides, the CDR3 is TGTGCCACCAGGAGTCGTAGCGACACTGAAGCTTTCTTT. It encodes CATRSRSDTEAFF.

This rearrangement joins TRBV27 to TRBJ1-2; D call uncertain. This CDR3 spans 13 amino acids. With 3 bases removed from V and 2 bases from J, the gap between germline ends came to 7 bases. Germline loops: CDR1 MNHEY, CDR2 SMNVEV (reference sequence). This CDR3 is CASSFGGNYGYTF. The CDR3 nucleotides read TGTGCCAGCAGTTTTGGAGGGAACTATGGCTACACCTTC.

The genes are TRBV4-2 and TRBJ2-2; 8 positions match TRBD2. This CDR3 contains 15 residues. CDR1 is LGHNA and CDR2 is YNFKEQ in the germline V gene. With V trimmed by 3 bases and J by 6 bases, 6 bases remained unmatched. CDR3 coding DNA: TGTGCCAGCAGCCAGATCAGCGGGAGCCCCGGGGAGCTGTTTTTT. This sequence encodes CASSQISGSPGELFF.

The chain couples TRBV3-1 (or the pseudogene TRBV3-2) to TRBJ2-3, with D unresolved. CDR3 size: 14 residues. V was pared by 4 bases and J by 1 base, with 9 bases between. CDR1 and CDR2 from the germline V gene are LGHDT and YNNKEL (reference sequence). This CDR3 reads CASSLGYRTDTQYF. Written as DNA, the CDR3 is TGTGCCAGCAGCCTGGGCTACCGCACAGATACGCAGTATTTT.